These 8 T cell receptor beta chains originate from one sample sequenced in a study of patients and donors after allogeneic stem cell transplantation (TCRdb year 2020). Library construction relied on RT-PCR. Data came from a NextSeq 550. The public sequencing data were trimmed at Q25 with fastp and processed into clonotypes with MiXCR by TCRdb, which kept only in-frame beta chains. Under each unique CDR3 protein, matching rows form one entry showing the most common genes and DNA. The sample includes tens of thousands of distinct CDR3 sequences, with just under 5% observed a single time. The ten largest account for 2.6% of the sample. The sample was blood, either unsorted or a sorted T cell fraction (not recorded which). The origin of the receptors is a human donor who was either an allogeneic HSCT recipient or a stem cell or donor lymphocyte infusion donor (not recorded which). It is not recorded whose cells these are; they may come from a transplant donor.

This clonotype was detected many times. The CDR3 here is CASKLGTGNTGELFF. The CDR3 DNA reads TGTGCCAGCAAGCTAGGGACAGGGAACACCGGGGAGCTGTTTTTT. The V and J genes are TRBV7-9 and TRBJ2-2; 8 bases line up with TRBD1. Germline V gives CDR1 SEHNR, CDR2 FQNEAQ (reference sequence). CDR3 length: 15 residues. Trimming took 7 bases from V and 1 from J; bases not matched to a gene: 5.

This clonotype was recorded a few times. The rearrangement joins TRBV11-3 to TRBJ2-1; 10 positions agree with TRBD1. The trim removed 5 bases at V and 4 bases at J, leaving 5 bases unmatched. CDR1 SGHNT and CDR2 YENEEA come from the germline V gene. This CDR3 is built from 15 residues. Written as DNA, the CDR3 is TGTGCCAGCAGCCCAGGACAGGGGGGGTACAATGAGCAGTTCTTC. Translation gives CASSPGQGGYNEQFF.

This clonotype was recorded at least ten times. This rearrangement joins TRBV18 to TRBJ2-1, with D perhaps TRBD1 (5 bases). V was pared by 2 bases and J by 1 base, with 12 bases between. Germline CDR1 reads KGHSH; CDR2 reads LQKENI. CDR3 length equals 16 residues. The CDR3 protein is CASSPGAAVSYNEQFF. The CDR3 nucleotides are TGTGCCAGCTCACCAGGGGCGGCGGTTTCCTACAATGAGCAGTTCTTC.

There are many counts of this clonotype. The chain recombines TRBV2 with TRBJ1-5; D not certain. Trimming cost V 5 bases and J 0 bases, with 8 bases left between them. The CDR3 sequence is 14 residues long. The V gene's germline CDR1 is SNHLY and CDR2 FYNNEI. For the CDR3, the DNA is TGTGCCAGCAGTAGGGATAATAGCAATCAGCCCCAGCATTTT. Encoded protein: CASSRDNSNQPQHF.

Many counts were recorded for this clonotype. The V and J genes are TRBV29-1 and TRBJ2-1, with 10 positions matching TRBD1. From germline, CDR1 is SQVTM and CDR2 ANQGSEA. The CDR3 contains 14 residues. V shed 6 bases and J 2 bases; nucleotides not matched to a gene: 4. This CDR3 is CSVTGTGAYNEQFF. The CDR3 DNA is TGCAGCGTCACCGGGACAGGGGCCTACAATGAGCAGTTCTTC.

This clonotype has ten or more counts. CDR3 DNA sequence: TGTGCCAGCAGCCTCGACACTAGGGAGAAACTGTTTTTT. Amino acid sequence: CASSLDTREKLFF. The chain couples TRBV7-9 to TRBJ1-4; D remains unclear. V was shortened by 5 bases and J by 11 bases, with 15 bases between the two germline ends. CDR1 and CDR2 (germline): SEHNR, FQNEAQ (reference sequence). The CDR3 has 13 residues.

This clonotype showed up many times. DNA of the CDR3: TGCGCCAGCAGCTTACCGCTAGCGGCAGGGGGAGATACGCAGTATTTT. Its translation: CASSLPLAAGGDTQYF. V usage is TRBV5-1 and J usage is TRBJ2-3; D possibly uses TRBD1 or TRBD2 (7 bases each). CDR1 is SGHRS, CDR2 YFSETQ, per germline. The CDR3 is made up of 16 amino acids. V was clipped by 2 bases and J by 5 bases, with 18 bases between them.

This clonotype was observed many times. The rearrangement links TRBV6-4 to TRBJ2-1, with D perhaps TRBD1 (6 bases). The CDR3 sequence is 13 residues long. Germline V gene data show CDR1 as MRHNA and CDR2 as SNTAGT. V was shortened by 6 bases and J by 12 bases, with 18 bases between the two germline ends. CDR3 in DNA: TGTGCCAGCAGCGCCGACAGGACCACAGGGCAGTTCTTC. Its translation is CASSADRTTGQFF.